This TCR beta chain was captured in a study of identical twins. Whole-study results and caveats: Beta out-of-frame sequences showed weaker excess twin sharing. Out-of-frame alpha sequences common to twins were enriched for low generation probability. Modelling underestimated the level of out-of-frame TCR alpha sharing observed in monozygotic twins. For zero-insertion analyses, partial confounding could come from invariant MAIT and iNKT cells.

Comments on this clonotype: Its specificity is unknown. Germline and junction disagree at one end, which may indicate a read error.

The CDR3 loop spans 11 amino acids. In germline, CDR1 is SEHNR, CDR2 FQNEAQ (reference sequence). TCRdb independently ran MiXCR on the 5' RACE reads; one entry per CDR3 protein. Among roughly 490,000 distinct CDR3 sequences listed, roughly an eighth were seen once. This sample was shared with a second study, whose subject was yellow fever vaccine responses in identical twins.

The sequenced material came from CD4+ T cells sorted from blood. The TCR sequence derives from a woman under 30 in good health. The chain employs TRBV7-9 and TRBJ2-1; D not certain. CDR3 nucleotide sequence: TGTGCCAGCAGCTTAGCGCTGCCCGCCCAGTTC. This encodes CASSLALPAQF.